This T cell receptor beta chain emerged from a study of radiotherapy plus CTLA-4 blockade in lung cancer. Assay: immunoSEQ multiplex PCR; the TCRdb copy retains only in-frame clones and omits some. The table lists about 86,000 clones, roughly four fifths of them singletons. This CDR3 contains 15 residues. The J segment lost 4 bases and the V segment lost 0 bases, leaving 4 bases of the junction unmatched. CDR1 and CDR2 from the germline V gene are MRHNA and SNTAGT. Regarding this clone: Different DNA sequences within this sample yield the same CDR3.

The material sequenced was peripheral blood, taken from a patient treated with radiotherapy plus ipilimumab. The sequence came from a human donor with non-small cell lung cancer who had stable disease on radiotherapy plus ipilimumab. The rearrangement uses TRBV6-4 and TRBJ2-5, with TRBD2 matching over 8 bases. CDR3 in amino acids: CASSDSAGGLETQYF. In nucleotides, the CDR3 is TGTGCCAGCAGTGACTCGGCGGGGGGACTAGAGACCCAGTACTTC.